The clone carrying this T cell receptor beta chain was seen only once. This specimen comes from a study of OX40 agonist ivuxolimab in advanced cancers. Looking at the study overall: Partial responses, seen in three patients, involved one hepatocellular carcinoma and two cutaneous melanomas.

With 10 bases removed from V and 7 bases from J, the gap between germline ends came to 16 bases. The CDR3 loop spans 12 amino acids. CDR1 and CDR2 (germline): MNHNS, SASEGT. The protocol was immunoSEQ multiplex PCR, while the TCRdb copy is restricted to in-frame clones and leaves out a portion. The sample has about 86,000 clones; roughly 85% are singletons. The rearrangement uses TRBV6-1 and TRBJ1-2; D may be TRBD1 (5 bases). The sample consisted of CD4+ or CD8+ T cells sorted from blood, taken in a trial of the OX40 agonist ivuxolimab. The clonotype was recovered from an adult with an advanced solid tumor such as melanoma, head and neck, liver or kidney cancer. CDR3 nucleotides: TGTGCCACACAAACAGGATTCAGTGGCTACACCTTC. Translated, it gives CATQTGFSGYTF.